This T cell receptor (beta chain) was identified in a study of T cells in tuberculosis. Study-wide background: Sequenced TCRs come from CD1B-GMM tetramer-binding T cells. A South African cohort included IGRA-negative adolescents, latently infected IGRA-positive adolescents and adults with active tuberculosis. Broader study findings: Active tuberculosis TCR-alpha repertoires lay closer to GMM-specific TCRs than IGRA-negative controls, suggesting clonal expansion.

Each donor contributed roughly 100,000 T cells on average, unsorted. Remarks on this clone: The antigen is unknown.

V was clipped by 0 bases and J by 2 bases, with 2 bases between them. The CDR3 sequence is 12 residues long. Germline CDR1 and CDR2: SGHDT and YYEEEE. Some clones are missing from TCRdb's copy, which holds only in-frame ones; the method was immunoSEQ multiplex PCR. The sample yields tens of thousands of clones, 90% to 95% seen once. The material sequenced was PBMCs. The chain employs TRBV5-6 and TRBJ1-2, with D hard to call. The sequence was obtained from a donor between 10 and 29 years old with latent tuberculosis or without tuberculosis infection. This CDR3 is CASSLVNYGYTF. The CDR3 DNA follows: TGTGCCAGCAGCTTGGTAAACTATGGCTACACCTTC. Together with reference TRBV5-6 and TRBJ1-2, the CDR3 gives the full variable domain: DAGVTQSPTHLIKTRGQQVTLRCSPKSGHDTVSWYQQALGQGPQFIFQYYEEEERQRGNFPDRFSGHQFPNYSSELNVNALLLGDSALYLCASSLVNYGYTFGSGTRLTVV.